The T cell receptor beta chain under discussion was sequenced for a study of T cell responses to AZD1222 COVID-19 vaccine. About the research overall: Researchers grouped second doses given at about 4 or about 12 weeks into one pool.

This clone was seen only once. The antigen is not known. Measured with immunoSEQ multiplex PCR; TCRdb has only the in-frame clones, and not every one. The profile shows some 200,000 clones, around 92% of them singletons. This CDR3 has 15 residues. Germline V gene lookup returns CDR1 SGHTA and CDR2 FQGNSA. V was pared by 1 base and J by 10 bases, with 17 bases between. Findings and limits, study-wide: With two AZD1222 doses given, Spike-specific TCR breadth and depth both rose. Repertoires in all cases were sampled only once the peak T cell response had passed. Spike as a whole was targeted by vaccine-associated CD4 TCRs, dominant at 160-218 and 743-854.

The sample here was peripheral blood, taken on day 0 of AZD1222 vaccination. This sequence originates from an adult in good health. J is TRBJ1-5 and V is TRBV7-2; D is perhaps TRBD1 (5 bases). This CDR3 reads CASSLESQGGKPQHF. CDR3 nucleotide sequence: TGTGCCAGCAGCTTAGAATCGCAGGGAGGGAAACCCCAGCATTTT. The variable domain in full, with the rest retrieved from reference TRBV7-2 and TRBJ1-5, is GAGVSQSPSNKVTEKGKDVELRCDPISGHTALYWYRQSLGQGLEFLIYFQGNSAPDKSGLPSDRFSAERTGGSVSTLTIQRTQQEDSAVYLCASSLESQGGKPQHFGDGTRLSIL.